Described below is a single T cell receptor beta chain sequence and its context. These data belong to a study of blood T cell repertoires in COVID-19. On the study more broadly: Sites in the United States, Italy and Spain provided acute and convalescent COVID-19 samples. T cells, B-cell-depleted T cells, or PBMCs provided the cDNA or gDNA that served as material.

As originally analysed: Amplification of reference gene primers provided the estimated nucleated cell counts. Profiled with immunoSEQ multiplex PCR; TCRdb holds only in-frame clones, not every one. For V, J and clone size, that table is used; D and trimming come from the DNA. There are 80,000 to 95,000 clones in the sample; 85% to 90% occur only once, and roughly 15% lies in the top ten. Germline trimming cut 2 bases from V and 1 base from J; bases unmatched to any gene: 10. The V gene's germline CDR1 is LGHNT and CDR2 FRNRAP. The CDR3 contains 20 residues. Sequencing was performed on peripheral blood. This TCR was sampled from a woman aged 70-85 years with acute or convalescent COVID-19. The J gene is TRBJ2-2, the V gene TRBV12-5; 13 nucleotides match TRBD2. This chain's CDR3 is CASGLNLKGLAGRNTGELFF. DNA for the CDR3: TGTGCTAGTGGTTTGAACCTCAAGGGACTAGCGGGGCGGAACACCGGGGAGCTGTTTTTT.